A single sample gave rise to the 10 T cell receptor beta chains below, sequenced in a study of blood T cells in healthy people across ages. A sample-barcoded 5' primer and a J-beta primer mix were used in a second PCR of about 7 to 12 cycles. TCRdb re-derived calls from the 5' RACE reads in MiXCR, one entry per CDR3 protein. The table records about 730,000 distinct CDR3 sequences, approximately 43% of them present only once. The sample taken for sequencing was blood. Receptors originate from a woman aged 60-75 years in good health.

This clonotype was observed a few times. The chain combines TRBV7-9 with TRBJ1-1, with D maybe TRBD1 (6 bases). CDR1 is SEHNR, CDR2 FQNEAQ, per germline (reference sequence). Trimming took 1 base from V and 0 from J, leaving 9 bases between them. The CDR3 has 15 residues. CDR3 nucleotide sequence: TGTGCCAGCAGCTTAGAAGGGGGGGTGAACACTGAAGCTTTCTTT. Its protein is CASSLEGGVNTEAFF.

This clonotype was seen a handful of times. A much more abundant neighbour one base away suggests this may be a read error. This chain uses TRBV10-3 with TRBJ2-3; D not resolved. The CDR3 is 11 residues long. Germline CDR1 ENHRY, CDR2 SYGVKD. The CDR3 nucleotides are TGTGCCAGCAGTGAATGGGATACGCAGTATTTT. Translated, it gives CASSEWDTQYF.

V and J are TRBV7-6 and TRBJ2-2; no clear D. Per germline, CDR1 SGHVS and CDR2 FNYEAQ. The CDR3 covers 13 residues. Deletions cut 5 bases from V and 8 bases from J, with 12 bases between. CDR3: CASSPFGFGELFF. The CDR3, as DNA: TGTGCCAGCAGCCCCTTTGGGTTTGGGGAGCTGTTTTTT.

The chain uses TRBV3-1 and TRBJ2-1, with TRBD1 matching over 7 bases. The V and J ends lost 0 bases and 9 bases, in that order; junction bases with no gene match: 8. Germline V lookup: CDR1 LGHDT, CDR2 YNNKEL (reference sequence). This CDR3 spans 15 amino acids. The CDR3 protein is CASSQDLGGRGEQFF. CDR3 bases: TGTGCCAGCAGCCAAGATCTAGGGGGCAGGGGTGAGCAGTTCTTC.

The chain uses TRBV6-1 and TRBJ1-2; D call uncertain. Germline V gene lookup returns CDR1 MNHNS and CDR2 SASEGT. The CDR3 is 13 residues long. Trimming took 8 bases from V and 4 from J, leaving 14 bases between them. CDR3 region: CASATSGLYGYTF. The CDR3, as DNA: TGTGCCAGCGCCACCTCCGGCCTCTATGGCTACACCTTC.

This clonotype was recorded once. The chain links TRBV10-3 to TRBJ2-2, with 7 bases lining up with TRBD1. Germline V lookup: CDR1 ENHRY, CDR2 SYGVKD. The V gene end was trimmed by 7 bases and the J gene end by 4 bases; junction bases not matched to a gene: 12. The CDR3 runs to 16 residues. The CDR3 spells CAITSQTGLSTGELFF. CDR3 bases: TGTGCCATCACTTCGCAGACAGGGCTGAGCACCGGGGAGCTGTTTTTT.

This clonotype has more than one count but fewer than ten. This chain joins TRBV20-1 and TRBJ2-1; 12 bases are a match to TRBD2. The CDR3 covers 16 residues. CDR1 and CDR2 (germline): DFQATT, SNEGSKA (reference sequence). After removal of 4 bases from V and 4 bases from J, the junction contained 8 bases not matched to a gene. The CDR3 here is CSAKTWTSGKYNEQFF. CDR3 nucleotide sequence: TGCAGTGCTAAAACATGGACTAGCGGGAAATACAATGAGCAGTTCTTC.

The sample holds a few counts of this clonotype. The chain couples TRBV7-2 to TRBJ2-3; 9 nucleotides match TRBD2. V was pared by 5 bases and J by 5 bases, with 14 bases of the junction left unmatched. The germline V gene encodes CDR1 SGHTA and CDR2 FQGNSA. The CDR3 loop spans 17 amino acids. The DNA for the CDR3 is TGTGCCAGCAGCCGCATTGGGGCAGCGGGAGGAAAAGATACGCAGTATTTT. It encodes CASSRIGAAGGKDTQYF. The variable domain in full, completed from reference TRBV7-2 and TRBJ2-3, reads GAGVSQSPSNKVTEKGKDVELRCDPISGHTALYWYRQSLGQGLEFLIYFQGNSAPDKSGLPSDRFSAERTGGSVSTLTIQRTQQEDSAVYLCASSRIGAAGGKDTQYFGPGTRLTVL.

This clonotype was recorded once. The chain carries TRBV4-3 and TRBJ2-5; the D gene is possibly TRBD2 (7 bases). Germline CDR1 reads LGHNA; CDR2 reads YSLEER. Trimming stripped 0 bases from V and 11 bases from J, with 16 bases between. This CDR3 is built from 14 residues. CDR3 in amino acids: CASSQDRGGNEQYF. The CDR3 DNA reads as TGCGCCAGCAGCCAAGACAGGGGAGGGAATGAGCAGTACTTC.

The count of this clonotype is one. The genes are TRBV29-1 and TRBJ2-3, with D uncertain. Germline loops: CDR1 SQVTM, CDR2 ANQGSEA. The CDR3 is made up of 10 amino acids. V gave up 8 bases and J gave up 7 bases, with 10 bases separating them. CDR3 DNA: TGCAGCTTTAGGATAAATACGCAGTATTTT. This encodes CSFRINTQYF.